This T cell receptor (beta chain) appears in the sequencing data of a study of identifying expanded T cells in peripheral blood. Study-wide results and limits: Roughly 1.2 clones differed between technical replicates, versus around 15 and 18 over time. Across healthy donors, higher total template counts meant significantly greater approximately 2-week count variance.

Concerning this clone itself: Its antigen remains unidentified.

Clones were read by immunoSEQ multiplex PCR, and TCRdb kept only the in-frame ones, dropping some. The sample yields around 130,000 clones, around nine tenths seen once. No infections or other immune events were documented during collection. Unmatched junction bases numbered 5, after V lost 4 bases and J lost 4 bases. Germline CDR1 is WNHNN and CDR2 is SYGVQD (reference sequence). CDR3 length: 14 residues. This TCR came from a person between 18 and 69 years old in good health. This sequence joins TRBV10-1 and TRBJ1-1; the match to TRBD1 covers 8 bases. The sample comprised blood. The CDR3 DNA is TGCGCCAGCAGTGGGACAGGGTTTCCCACTGAAGCTTTCTTT. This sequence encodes CASSGTGFPTEAFF.